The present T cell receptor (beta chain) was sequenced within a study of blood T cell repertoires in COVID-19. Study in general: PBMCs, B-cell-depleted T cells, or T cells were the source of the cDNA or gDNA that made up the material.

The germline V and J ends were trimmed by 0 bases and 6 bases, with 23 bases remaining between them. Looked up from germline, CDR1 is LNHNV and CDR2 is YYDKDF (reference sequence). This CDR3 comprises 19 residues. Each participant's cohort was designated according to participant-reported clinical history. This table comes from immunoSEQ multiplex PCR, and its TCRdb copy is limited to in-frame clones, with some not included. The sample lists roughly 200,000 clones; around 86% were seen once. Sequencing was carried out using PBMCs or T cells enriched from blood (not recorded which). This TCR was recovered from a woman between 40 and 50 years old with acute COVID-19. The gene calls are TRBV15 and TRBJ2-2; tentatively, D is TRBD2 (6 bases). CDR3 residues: CATSRDLLAREKWSGELFF. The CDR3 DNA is TGTGCCACCAGCAGAGATCTCCTAGCCCGGGAGAAGTGGTCCGGGGAGCTGTTTTTT.